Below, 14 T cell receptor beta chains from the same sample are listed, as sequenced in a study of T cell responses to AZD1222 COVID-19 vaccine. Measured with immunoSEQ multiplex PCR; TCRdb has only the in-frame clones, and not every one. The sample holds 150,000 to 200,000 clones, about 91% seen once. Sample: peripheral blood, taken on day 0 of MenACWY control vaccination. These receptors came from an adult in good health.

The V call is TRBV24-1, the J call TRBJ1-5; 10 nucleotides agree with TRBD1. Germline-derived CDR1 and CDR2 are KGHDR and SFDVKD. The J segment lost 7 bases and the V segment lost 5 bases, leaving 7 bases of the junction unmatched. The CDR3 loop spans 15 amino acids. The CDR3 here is CATSGDRGRGQPQHF. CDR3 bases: TGTGCCACCAGTGGCGACAGGGGGCGAGGGCAGCCCCAGCATTTT.

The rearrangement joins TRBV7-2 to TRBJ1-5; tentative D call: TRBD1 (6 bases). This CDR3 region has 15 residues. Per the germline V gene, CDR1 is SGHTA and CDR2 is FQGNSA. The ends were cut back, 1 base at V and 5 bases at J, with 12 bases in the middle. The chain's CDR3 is CASSLDTGSHQPQHF. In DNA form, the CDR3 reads TGTGCCAGCAGCTTAGACACAGGGTCCCATCAGCCCCAGCATTTT.

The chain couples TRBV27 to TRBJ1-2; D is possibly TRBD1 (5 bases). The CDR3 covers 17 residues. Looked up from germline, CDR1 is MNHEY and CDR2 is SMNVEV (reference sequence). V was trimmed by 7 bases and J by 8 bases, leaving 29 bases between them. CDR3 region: CASTSTPRAPGSEGYTF. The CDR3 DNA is TGTGCCAGCACCTCCACCCCCAGGGCACCCGGGTCGGAAGGCTACACCTTC.

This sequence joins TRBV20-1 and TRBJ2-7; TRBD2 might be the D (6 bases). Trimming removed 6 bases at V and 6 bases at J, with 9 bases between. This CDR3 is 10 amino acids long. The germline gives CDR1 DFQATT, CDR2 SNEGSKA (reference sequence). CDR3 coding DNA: TGCAGTGCAGGGACTCGCGAGCAGTACTTC. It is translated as CSAGTREQYF.

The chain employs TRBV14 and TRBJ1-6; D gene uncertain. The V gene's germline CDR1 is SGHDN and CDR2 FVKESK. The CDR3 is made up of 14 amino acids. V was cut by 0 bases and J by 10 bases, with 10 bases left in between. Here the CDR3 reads CASSQEAASSPLHF. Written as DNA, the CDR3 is TGTGCCAGCAGCCAAGAAGCGGCATCATCACCCCTCCACTTT.

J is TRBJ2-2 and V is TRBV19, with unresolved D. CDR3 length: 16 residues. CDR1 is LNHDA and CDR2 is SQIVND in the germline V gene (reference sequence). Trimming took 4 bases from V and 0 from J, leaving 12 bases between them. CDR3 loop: CASSRATTANTGELFF. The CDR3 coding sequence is TGTGCCAGTAGTAGGGCAACTACAGCGAACACCGGGGAGCTGTTTTTT.

CDR3 protein: CASSYAGTYGYTF. Here the CDR3 DNA reads TGTGCCAGCAGTTACGCCGGGACATATGGCTACACCTTC. This chain joins TRBV6-5 and TRBJ1-2; D is possibly TRBD1 (6 bases). V lost 2 bases and J lost 5, with 9 bases in between. In germline, CDR1 is MNHEY, CDR2 SVGAGI. CDR3 length: 13 residues.

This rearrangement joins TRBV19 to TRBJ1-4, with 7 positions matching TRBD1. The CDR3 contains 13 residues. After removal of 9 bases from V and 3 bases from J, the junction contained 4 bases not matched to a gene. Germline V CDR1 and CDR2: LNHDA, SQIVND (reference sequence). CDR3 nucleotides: TGTGCCAGCACGGACAGGTCTAATGAAAAACTGTTTTTT. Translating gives CASTDRSNEKLFF.

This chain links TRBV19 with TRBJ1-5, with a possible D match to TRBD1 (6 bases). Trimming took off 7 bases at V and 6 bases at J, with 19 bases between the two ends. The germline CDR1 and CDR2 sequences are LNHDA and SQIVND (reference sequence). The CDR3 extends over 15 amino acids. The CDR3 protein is CASTNFAGAGQPQHF. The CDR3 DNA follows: TGTGCCAGTACCAACTTCGCGGGGGCCGGTCAGCCCCAGCATTTT. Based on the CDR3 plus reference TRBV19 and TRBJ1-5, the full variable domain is DGGITQSPKYLFRKEGQNVTLSCEQNLNHDAMYWYRQDPGQGLRLIYYSQIVNDFQKGDIAEGYSVSREKKESFPLTVTSAQKNPTAFYLCASTNFAGAGQPQHFGDGTRLSIL.

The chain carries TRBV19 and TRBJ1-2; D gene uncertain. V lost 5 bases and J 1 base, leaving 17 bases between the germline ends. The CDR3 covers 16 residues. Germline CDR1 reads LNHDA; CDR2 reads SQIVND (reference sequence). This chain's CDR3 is CASSREGSLLNYGYTF. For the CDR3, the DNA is TGTGCCAGTAGTCGGGAGGGTTCCCTCCTTAACTATGGCTACACCTTC.

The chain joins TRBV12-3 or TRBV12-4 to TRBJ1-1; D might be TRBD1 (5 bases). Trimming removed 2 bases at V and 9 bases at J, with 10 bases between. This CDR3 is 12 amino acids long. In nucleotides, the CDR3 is TGTGCCAGCAGTTTACGGGGACCCAAAGCTTTCTTT. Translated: CASSLRGPKAFF.

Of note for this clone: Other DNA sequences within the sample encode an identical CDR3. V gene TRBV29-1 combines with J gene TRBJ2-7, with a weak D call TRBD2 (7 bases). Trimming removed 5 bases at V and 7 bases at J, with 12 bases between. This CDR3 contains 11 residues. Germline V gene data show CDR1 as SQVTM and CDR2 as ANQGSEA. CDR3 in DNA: TGCAGCGTTCAAGGGGGGGGTGAGCAGTACTTC. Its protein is CSVQGGGEQYF.

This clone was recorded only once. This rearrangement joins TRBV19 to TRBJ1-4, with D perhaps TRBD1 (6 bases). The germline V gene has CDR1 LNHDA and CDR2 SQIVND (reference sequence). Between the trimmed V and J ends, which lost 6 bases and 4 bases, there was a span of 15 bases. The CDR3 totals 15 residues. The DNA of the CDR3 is TGTGCCAGTAGAGAACAGGGCGCATTTAATGAAAAACTGTTTTTT. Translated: CASREQGAFNEKLFF.

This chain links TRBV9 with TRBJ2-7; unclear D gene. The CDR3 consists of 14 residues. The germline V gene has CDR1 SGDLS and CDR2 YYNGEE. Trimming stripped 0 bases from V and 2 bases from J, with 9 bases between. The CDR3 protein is CASSVGFTTYEQYF. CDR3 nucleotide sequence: TGTGCCAGCAGCGTAGGTTTCACCACCTACGAGCAGTACTTC.